The 17 T cell receptor beta chains below come from one sample, sequenced in a study of control samples from healthy donors and cancer patients. Sequenced by immunoSEQ multiplex PCR; TCRdb stores in-frame clones only, minus some. The repertoire holds roughly 220,000 clones, with roughly 94% as singletons. The sample taken for sequencing was blood. The receptors stem from a man in his fifties or sixties in good health.

The V and J genes are TRBV7-9 and TRBJ2-3, with 7 bases matching TRBD2. CDR3 size: 15 residues. J gave up 2 bases and V 5 bases, and 7 bases lay outside the gene matches. Germline V gene sequence: CDR1 SEHNR, CDR2 FQNEAQ (reference sequence). CDR3 in DNA: TGTGCCAGCAGCCGGAGGGCGGGGGTCACAGATACGCAGTATTTT. Its translation is CASSRRAGVTDTQYF.

The V and J genes are TRBV19 and TRBJ2-3, with D possibly being TRBD1 (5 bases). The germline CDR1 and CDR2 sequences are LNHDA and SQIVND (reference sequence). This CDR3 has 16 amino acids. Trimming left V 5 bases short and J 11 bases short, with 26 bases between. The CDR3 loop is CASSARRLQRGERQYF. CDR3 coding DNA: TGTGCCAGTAGTGCTCGGAGACTTCAAAGGGGTGAAAGGCAGTATTTT.

The chain couples TRBV4-3 to TRBJ1-2; D might be TRBD1 (5 bases). Germline V gene sequence: CDR1 LGHNA, CDR2 YSLEER. This CDR3 has 17 amino acids. V lost 4 bases, J lost 5 bases, and 23 bases lay in between. In nucleotides, the CDR3 is TGCGCCAGCAGCCCCCTGAATACAATTGGGGGGGGGTATGGCTACACCTTC. As protein: CASSPLNTIGGGYGYTF.

This chain joins TRBV7-2 and TRBJ1-1; D is unresolved. Germline assignment: CDR1 SGHTA and CDR2 FQGNSA. Trimming pared 3 bases from V and 1 base from J, leaving 12 bases between. This CDR3 has 15 residues. The CDR3 DNA reads TGTGCCAGCAGCTTTCTGGGAGGCAGGAACACTGAAGCTTTCTTT. It encodes CASSFLGGRNTEAFF.

This clone was recorded only once. This chain joins TRBV6-6 and TRBJ1-5; D gene unclear. The CDR3 loop spans 14 amino acids. V shed 3 bases and J shed 1 base, with 7 bases lying between them. Germline CDR1 MNHNY, CDR2 SVGAGI (reference sequence). CDR3: CASSYGISNQPQHF. CDR3 in DNA: TGTGCCAGCAGTTATGGGATAAGCAATCAGCCCCAGCATTTT.

The genes are TRBV2 and TRBJ1-2, with a possible D match to TRBD1 (6 bases). This CDR3 region has 13 residues. From germline, CDR1 is SNHLY and CDR2 FYNNEI. Trimming left V 7 bases short and J 9 bases short, with 18 bases between. The CDR3 region has the DNA TGTGCCAGCAACGGTGGACAGTTGGGACGCTACACCTTC. Amino acids: CASNGGQLGRYTF.

The rearrangement uses TRBV6-5 and TRBJ2-2; TRBD2 might be the D (5 bases). Germline lookup yields CDR1 MNHEY and CDR2 SVGAGI. The CDR3 is made up of 14 amino acids. The V end lost 2 bases, the J end lost 6 bases, and 10 bases lay between the germline ends. The CDR3, as DNA: TGTGCCAGCAGTTACGGCCTAGCCGCCGGGGAGCTGTTTTTT. It is translated as CASSYGLAAGELFF.

The chain employs TRBV18 and TRBJ1-1; D is unclear. CDR1 and CDR2 (germline): KGHSH, LQKENI. The CDR3 consists of 11 residues. The V and J ends lost 3 bases and 8 bases respectively, with 7 bases between them. The CDR3 sequence: CASSPIEEAFF. CDR3 DNA: TGTGCCAGCTCACCTATTGAGGAAGCTTTCTTT. Based on the CDR3 plus reference TRBV18 and TRBJ1-1, the full variable domain is NAGVMQNPRHLVRRRGQEARLRCSPMKGHSHVYWYRQLPEEGLKFMVYLQKENIIDESGMPKERFSAEFPKEGPSILRIQQVVRGDSAAYFCASSPIEEAFFGQGTRLTVV.

This rearrangement joins TRBV7-9 to TRBJ2-7, with TRBD1 identical over 8 bases. This CDR3 contains 16 residues. Germline assignment: CDR1 SEHNR and CDR2 FQNEAQ (reference sequence). Trimming took 5 bases from V and 2 from J; bases not matched to a gene: 11. The CDR3 DNA is TGTGCCAGCAGCCCAAGGACAGGGTCGATCACCTACGAGCAGTACTTC. Translating gives CASSPRTGSITYEQYF.

The chain carries TRBV6-5 and TRBJ1-2; TRBD1 aligns across 7 bases. This CDR3 has 15 residues. CDR1 and CDR2 from the germline V gene are MNHEY and SVGAGI. V dropped 3 bases and J dropped 4; count of bases not matched to a gene: 8. The CDR3 spells CASSYAGGGIYGYTF. The CDR3 DNA sequence: TGTGCCAGCAGTTATGCGGGAGGGGGCATCTATGGCTACACCTTC.

This chain links TRBV7-9 with TRBJ2-7; maybe TRBD1 (5 bases). CDR1 is SEHNR and CDR2 is FQNEAQ in the germline V gene (reference sequence). Deletions cut 4 bases from V and 3 bases from J, with 13 bases between. CDR3 size: 14 residues. The CDR3 loop reads CASSSTAMNYEQYF. For the CDR3, the DNA is TGTGCCAGCAGCTCGACAGCTATGAACTACGAGCAGTACTTC. Using reference TRBV7-9 and TRBJ2-7 for the parts outside the CDR3, the full variable domain is DTGVSQNPRHKITKRGQNVTFRCDPISEHNRLYWYRQTLGQGPEFLTYFQNEAQLEKSRLLSDRFSAERPKGSFSTLEIQRTEQGDSAMYLCASSSTAMNYEQYFGPGTRLTVT.

This clone was recorded only once. This chain connects TRBV19 to TRBJ1-1, with a possible D match to TRBD1 (5 bases). V lost 0 bases and J lost 0, with 8 bases in between. The CDR3 loop spans 15 amino acids. The germline V gene has CDR1 LNHDA and CDR2 SQIVND (reference sequence). CDR3 in amino acids: CASSIEGDMNTEAFF. CDR3 coding DNA: TGTGCCAGTAGTATAGAGGGGGATATGAACACTGAAGCTTTCTTT. The variable domain in full, completed from reference TRBV19 and TRBJ1-1, reads DGGITQSPKYLFRKEGQNVTLSCEQNLNHDAMYWYRQDPGQGLRLIYYSQIVNDFQKGDIAEGYSVSREKKESFPLTVTSAQKNPTAFYLCASSIEGDMNTEAFFGQGTRLTVV.

The chain has TRBV5-6 and TRBJ1-2; a weak D match, TRBD1 (5 bases). This CDR3 spans 12 amino acids. V was shortened by 4 bases and J by 4 bases, with 8 bases between the two germline ends. Per the germline V gene, CDR1 is SGHDT and CDR2 is YYEEEE. CDR3 amino acids: CASSDGTYGYTF. As DNA, the CDR3 is TGTGCCAGCAGCGACGGGACCTATGGCTACACCTTC. The full variable domain, its missing parts supplied by reference TRBV5-6 and TRBJ1-2, is DAGVTQSPTHLIKTRGQQVTLRCSPKSGHDTVSWYQQALGQGPQFIFQYYEEEERQRGNFPDRFSGHQFPNYSSELNVNALLLGDSALYLCASSDGTYGYTFGSGTRLTVV.

This chain connects TRBV27 to TRBJ2-7; 9 nucleotides match TRBD2. The V gene's germline CDR1 is MNHEY and CDR2 SMNVEV (reference sequence). CDR3 size: 16 residues. V lost 0 bases, J lost 7 bases, and 10 bases stayed unmatched. CDR3 amino acids: CASSLSASGATVEQYF. The CDR3 DNA reads TGTGCCAGCAGTTTATCTGCTAGCGGGGCCACGGTGGAGCAGTACTTC.

CDR3 protein: CASSPGISGNTIYF. The CDR3 DNA reads as TGTGCCAGCAGCCCTGGTATCTCTGGAAACACCATATATTTT. This chain connects TRBV7-9 to TRBJ1-3; D gene ambiguous. This CDR3 is built from 14 residues. V lost 5 bases to trimming and J lost 0 bases, with 8 bases between them. CDR1 SEHNR and CDR2 FQNEAQ come from the germline V gene (reference sequence).

This clone has just one count. This chain connects TRBV27 to TRBJ1-6; TRBD1 matches 11 bases. CDR1 MNHEY and CDR2 SMNVEV come from the germline V gene (reference sequence). The CDR3 is 15 residues long. V trimming: 5 bases; J trimming: 9 bases; junction bases outside the gene matches: 6. CDR3 nucleotide sequence: TGTGCCAGCAGTCCGTCCGGGACAGGGGGTTCACCCCTCCACTTT. Amino acids: CASSPSGTGGSPLHF.

Concerning this clone itself: Compared with germline, one end of the junction differs, possibly owing to a read error. The chain is built from TRBV6-5 and TRBJ2-3; possibly TRBD1 for D (7 bases). The CDR3 has 13 amino acids. Per germline, CDR1 MNHEY and CDR2 SVGAGI. The CDR3 sequence is CASTITRGDEHDF. The CDR3 DNA sequence: TGTGCCAGCACTATAACCAGGGGGGACGAGCACGATTTT.